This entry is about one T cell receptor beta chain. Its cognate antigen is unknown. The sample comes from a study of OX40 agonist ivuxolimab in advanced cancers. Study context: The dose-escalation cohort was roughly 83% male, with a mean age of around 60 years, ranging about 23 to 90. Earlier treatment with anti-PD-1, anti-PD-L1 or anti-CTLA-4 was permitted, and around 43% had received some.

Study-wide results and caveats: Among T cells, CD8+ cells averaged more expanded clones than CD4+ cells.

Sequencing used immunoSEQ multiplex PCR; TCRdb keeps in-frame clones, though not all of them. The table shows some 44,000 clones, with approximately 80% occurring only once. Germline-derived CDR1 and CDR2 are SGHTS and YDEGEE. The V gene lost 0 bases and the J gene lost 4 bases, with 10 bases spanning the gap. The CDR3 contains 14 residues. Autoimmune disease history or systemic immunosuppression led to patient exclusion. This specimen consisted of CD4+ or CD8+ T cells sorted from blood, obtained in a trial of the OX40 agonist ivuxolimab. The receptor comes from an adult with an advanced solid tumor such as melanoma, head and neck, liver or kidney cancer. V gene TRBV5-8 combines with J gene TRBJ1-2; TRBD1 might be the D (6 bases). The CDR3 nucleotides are TGTGCCAGCAGCTTGGCCGGACAGAGCTATGGCTACACCTTC. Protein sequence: CASSLAGQSYGYTF.